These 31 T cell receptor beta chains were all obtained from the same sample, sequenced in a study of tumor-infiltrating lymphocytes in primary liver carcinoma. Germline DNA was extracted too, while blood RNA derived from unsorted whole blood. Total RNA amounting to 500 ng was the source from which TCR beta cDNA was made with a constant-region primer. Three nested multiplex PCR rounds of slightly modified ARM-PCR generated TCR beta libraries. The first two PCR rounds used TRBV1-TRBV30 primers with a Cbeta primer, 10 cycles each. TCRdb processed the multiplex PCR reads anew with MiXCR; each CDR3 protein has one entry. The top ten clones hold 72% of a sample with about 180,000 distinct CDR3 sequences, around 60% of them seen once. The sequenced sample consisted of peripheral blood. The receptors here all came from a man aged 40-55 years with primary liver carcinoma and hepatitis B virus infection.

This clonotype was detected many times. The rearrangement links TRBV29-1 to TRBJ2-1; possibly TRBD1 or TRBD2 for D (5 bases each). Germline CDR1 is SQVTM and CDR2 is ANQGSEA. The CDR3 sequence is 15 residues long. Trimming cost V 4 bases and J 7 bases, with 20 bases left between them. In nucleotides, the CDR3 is TGCAGCGTTGGCCCAAGCGGTGGGGCGGGTAATGAGCAGTTCTTC. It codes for CSVGPSGGAGNEQFF.

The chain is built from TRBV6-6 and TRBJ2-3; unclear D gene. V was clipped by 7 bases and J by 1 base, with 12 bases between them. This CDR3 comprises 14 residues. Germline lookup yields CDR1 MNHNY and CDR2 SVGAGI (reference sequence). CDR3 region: CASTDSWGTDTQYF. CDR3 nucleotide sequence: TGTGCCAGCACCGATAGCTGGGGCACAGATACGCAGTATTTT.

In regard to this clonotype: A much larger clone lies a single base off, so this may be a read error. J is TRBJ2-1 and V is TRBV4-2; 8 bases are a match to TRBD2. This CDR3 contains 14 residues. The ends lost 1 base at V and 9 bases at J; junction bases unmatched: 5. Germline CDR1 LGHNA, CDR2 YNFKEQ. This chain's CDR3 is CASSQVLAVVEQFF. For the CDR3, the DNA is TGTGCCAGCAGCCAAGTACTAGCGGTAGTTGAGCAGTTCTTC.

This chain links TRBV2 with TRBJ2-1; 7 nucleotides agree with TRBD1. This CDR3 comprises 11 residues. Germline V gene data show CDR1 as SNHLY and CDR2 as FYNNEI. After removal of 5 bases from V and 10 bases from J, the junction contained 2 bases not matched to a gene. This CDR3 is CASSPDREQFF. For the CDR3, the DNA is TGTGCCAGCAGTCCGGACAGGGAGCAGTTCTTC.

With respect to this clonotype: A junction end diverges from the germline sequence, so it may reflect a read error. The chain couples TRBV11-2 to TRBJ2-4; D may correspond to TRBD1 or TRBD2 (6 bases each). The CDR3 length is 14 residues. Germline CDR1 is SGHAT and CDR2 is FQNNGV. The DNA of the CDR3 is TGTGCCAGTAGCTTGAGCAGGGGAGGAAACATTAAGTACTTC. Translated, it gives CASSLSRGGNIKYF.

CDR3 nucleotides: TGTGCTAATGGTACGACGCTAGGCCGGGACAGGGGATCTGAAGCTTTCTTT. Protein sequence: CANGTTLGRDRGSEAFF. V gene TRBV12-3 or TRBV12-4 combines with J gene TRBJ1-1, with 10 bases fitting TRBD1. The CDR3 loop spans 17 amino acids.

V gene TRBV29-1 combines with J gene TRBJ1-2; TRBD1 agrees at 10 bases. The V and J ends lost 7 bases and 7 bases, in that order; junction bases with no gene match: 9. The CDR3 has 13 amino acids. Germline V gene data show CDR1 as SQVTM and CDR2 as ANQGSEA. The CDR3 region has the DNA TGCAGCGCCTTAGACAGGGGGCTGAGTGGCTACACCTTC. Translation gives CSALDRGLSGYTF.

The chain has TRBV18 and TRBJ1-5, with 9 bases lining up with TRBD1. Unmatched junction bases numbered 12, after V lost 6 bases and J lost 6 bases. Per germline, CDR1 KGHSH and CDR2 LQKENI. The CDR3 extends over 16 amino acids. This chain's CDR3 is CASSHTGGGGLQPQHF. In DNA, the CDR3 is TGTGCCAGCTCCCACACAGGGGGCGGTGGGCTTCAGCCCCAGCATTTT. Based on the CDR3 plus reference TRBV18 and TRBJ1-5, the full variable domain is NAGVMQNPRHLVRRRGQEARLRCSPMKGHSHVYWYRQLPEEGLKFMVYLQKENIIDESGMPKERFSAEFPKEGPSILRIQQVVRGDSAAYFCASSHTGGGGLQPQHFGDGTRLSIL.

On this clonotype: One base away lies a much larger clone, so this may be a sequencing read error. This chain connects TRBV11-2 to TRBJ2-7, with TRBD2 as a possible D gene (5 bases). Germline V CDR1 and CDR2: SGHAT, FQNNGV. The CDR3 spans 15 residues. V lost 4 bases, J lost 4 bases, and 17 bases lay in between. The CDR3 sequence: CASSSSGKVPYEQYF. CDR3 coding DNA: TGTGCCAGCAGCTCCTCGGGGAAGGTTCCTTACGAGCAGTACTTC.

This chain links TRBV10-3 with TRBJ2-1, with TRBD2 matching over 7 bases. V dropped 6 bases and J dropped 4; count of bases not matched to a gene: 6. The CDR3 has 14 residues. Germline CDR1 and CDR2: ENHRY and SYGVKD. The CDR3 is CAIRNRDYYNEQFF. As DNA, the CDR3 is TGTGCCATCAGAAACCGGGACTATTACAATGAGCAGTTCTTC.

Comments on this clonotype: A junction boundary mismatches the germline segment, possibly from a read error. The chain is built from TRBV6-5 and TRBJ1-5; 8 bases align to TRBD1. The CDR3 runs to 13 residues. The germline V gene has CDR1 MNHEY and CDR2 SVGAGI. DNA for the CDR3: TGTGCCAGCAGACAGGGGGTCAATCAGCCCCAGCATTTC. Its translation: CASRQGVNQPQHF.

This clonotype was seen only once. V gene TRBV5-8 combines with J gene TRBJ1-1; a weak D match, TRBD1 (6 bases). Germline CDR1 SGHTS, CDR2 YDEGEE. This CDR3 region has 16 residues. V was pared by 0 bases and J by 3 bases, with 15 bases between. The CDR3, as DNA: TGTGCCAGCAGCTTGGATCCCGACAGGAGGGACACTGAAGCTTTCTTT. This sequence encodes CASSLDPDRRDTEAFF. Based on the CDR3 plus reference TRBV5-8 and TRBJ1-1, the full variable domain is EAGVTQSPTHLIKTRGQQATLRCSPISGHTSVYWYQQALGLGLQFLLWYDEGEERNRGNFPPRFSGRQFPNYSSELNVNALELEDSALYLCASSLDPDRRDTEAFFGQGTRLTVV.

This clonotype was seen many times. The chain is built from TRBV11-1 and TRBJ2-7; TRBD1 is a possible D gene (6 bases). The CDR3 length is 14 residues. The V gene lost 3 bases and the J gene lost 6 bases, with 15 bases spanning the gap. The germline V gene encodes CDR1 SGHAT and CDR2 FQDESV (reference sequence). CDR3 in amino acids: CASSFWQGTGEQYF. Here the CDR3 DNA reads TGTGCCAGCAGCTTCTGGCAGGGGACGGGCGAGCAGTACTTC.

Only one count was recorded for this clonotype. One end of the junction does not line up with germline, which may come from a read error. The CDR3 region is CATSSGGGYEQHF. CDR3 DNA: TGTGCCACCAGCTCAGGAGGGGGGTACGAGCAGCACTTC. V usage is TRBV2 and J usage is TRBJ2-7; D may match TRBD1 or TRBD2 (6 bases each). The CDR3 totals 13 residues. Germline CDR1 is SNHLY and CDR2 is FYNNEI.

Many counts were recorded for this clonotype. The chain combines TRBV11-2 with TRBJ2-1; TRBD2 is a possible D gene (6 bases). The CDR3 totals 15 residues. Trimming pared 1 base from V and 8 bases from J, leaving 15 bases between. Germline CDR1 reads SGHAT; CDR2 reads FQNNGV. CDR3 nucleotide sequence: TGTGCCAGCAGCTTAGGAGCCGGGAGTGTGTATGAGCAGTTCTTC. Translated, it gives CASSLGAGSVYEQFF.

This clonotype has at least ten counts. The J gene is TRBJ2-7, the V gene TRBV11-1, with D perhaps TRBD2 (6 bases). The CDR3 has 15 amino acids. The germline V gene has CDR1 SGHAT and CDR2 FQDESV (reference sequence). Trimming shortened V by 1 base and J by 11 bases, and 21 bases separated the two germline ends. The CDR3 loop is CASSLGGRAGDSKYF. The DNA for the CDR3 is TGTGCCAGCAGCTTAGGGGGGAGAGCCGGGGACTCGAAGTACTTC.

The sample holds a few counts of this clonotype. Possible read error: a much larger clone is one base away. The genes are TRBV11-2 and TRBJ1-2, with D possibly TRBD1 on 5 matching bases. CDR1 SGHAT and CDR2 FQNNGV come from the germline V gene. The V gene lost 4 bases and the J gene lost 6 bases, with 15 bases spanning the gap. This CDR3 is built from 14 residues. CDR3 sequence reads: CASSSRGGVDGYTF. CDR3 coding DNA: TGTGCCAGCAGCTCCCGGGGGGGGGTAGATGGCTACACCTTC.

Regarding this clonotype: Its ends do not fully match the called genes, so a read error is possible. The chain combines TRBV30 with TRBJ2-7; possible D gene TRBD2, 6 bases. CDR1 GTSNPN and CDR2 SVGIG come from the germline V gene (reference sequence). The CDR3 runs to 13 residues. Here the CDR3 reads CACTESLDYEQYF. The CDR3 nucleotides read TGTGCCTGTACAGAGTCCCTGGACTACGAGCAGTACTTT.

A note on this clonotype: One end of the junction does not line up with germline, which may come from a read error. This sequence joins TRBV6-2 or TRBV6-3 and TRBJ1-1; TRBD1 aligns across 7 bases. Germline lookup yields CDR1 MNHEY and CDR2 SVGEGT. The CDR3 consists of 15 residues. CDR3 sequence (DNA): TGTGCCAGCAGTGGGGGTCGACAGGGTTGGACTGAAACTTTTTTT. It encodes CASSGGRQGWTETFF.

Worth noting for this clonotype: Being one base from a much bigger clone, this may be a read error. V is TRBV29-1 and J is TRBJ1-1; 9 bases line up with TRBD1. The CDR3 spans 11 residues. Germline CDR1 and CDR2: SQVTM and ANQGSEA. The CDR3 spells CSVDRGTEALF. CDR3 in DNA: TGCAGCGTGGACAGGGGCACTGAAGCTCTCTTT.

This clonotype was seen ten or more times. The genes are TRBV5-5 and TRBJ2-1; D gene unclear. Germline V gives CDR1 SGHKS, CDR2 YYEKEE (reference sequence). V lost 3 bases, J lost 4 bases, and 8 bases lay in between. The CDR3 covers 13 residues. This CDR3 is CASSYGSYNEQFF. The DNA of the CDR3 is TGTGCCAGCAGCTACGGTTCTTACAATGAGCAGTTCTTC.

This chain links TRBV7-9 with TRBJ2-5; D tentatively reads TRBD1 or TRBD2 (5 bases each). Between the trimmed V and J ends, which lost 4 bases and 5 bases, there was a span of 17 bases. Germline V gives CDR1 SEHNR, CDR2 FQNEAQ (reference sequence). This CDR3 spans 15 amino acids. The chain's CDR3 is CASSSSEGFGETQYF. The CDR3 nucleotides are TGTGCCAGCAGCTCGTCAGAGGGGTTTGGGGAGACCCAGTACTTC. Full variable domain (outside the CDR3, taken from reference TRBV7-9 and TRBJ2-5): DTGVSQNPRHKITKRGQNVTFRCDPISEHNRLYWYRQTLGQGPEFLTYFQNEAQLEKSRLLSDRFSAERPKGSFSTLEIQRTEQGDSAMYLCASSSSEGFGETQYFGPGTRLLVL.

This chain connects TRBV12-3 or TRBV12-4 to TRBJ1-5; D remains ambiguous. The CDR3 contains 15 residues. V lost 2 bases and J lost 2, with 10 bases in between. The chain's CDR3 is CASSLMGSGNQPQHF. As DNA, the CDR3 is TGTGCCAGCAGTTTAATGGGATCTGGCAATCAGCCCCAGCATTTT.

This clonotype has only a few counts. CDR3 sequence reads: CSVIGFTYEQYF. The CDR3 DNA is TGCAGCGTTATCGGCTTTACCTACGAGCAGTACTTC. V usage is TRBV29-1 and J usage is TRBJ2-7; no firm D call. CDR1 is SQVTM, CDR2 ANQGSEA, per germline. The CDR3 has 12 amino acids. V lost 5 bases, J lost 2 bases, and 10 bases lay in between.

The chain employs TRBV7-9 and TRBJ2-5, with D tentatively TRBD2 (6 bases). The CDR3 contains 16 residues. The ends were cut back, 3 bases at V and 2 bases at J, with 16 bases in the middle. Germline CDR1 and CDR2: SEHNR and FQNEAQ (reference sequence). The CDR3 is CASSLTSWRVQETQYF. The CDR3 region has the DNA TGTGCCAGCAGCTTGACATCGTGGAGGGTTCAAGAGACCCAGTACTTC.

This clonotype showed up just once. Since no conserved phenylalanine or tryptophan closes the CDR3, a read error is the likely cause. The CDR3 protein is CASSVPGWSRKETQYL. CDR3 nucleotide sequence: TGTGCCAGCAGCGTCCCGGGATGGTCGCGGAAAGAGACCCAGTACCTC. V is TRBV5-6 and J is TRBJ2-5; D is possibly TRBD2 (5 bases). CDR1 SGHDT and CDR2 YYEEEE come from the germline V gene. The CDR3 runs to 16 residues. The germline V and J ends were trimmed by 4 bases and 3 bases, with 19 bases remaining between them.

CDR3 nucleotide sequence: TGCAGCGTTCATCGGTTGGGGGGGGCTTTCTTT. As protein: CSVHRLGGAFF. This chain uses TRBV29-1 with TRBJ1-1; D is perhaps TRBD1 (5 bases). The V gene lost 5 bases and the J gene lost 11 bases, with 15 bases spanning the gap. CDR3 size: 11 residues. Germline V gene data show CDR1 as SQVTM and CDR2 as ANQGSEA.

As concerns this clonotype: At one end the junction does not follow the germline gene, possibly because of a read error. CDR3 coding DNA: TGTGCCAGCAACTTAGATCGGGGTCGAGGAGCTTTCTTT. Its protein is CASNLDRGRGAFF. This chain links TRBV11-2 with TRBJ1-1, with D unclear. Germline assignment: CDR1 SGHAT and CDR2 FQNNGV. The CDR3 runs 13 residues.

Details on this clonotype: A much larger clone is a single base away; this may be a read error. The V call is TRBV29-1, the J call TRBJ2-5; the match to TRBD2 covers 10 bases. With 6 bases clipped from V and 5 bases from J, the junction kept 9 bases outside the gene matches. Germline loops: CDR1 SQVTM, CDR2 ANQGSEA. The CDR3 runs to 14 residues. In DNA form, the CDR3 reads TGCAGCGTCCTACTAGCGGGATCCCATGAGACCCAGTACTTC. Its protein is CSVLLAGSHETQYF.

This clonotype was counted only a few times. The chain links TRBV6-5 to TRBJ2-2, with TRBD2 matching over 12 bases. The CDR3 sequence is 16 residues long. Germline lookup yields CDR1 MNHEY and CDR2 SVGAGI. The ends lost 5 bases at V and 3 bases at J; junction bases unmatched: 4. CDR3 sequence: CASSHRLAGDTGELFF. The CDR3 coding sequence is TGTGCCAGCAGTCACAGACTAGCGGGGGACACCGGGGAGCTGTTTTTT.

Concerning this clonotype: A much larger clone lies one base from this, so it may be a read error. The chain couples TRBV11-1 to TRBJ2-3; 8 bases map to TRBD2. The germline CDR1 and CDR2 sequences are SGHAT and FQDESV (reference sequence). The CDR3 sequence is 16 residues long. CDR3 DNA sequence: TGTGCCATCAGCCCACTCGGGGCGGGAGGCGCAGATACGCAGTATTTT. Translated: CAISPLGAGGADTQYF.